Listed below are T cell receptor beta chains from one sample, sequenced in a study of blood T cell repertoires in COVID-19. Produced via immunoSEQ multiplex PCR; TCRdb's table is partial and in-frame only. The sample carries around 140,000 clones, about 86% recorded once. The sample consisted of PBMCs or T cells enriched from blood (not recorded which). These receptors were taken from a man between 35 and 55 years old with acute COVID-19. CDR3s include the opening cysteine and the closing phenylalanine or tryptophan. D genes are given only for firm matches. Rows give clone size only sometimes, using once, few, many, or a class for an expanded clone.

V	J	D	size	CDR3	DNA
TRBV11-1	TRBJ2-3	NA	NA	CASSLTGEADTQYF	TGTGCCAGCAGCTTAACGGGAGAAGCGGATACGCAGTATTTT
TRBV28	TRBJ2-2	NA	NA	CASSLGGLSTGELFF	TGTGCCAGCAGTTTAGGTGGACTTTCCACCGGGGAGCTGTTTTTT
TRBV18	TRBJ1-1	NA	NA	CASSPRTEFTEAFF	TGTGCCAGCTCACCGAGGACTGAGTTCACTGAAGCTTTCTTT
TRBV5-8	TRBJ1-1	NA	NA	CASSLDGGRTTEAFF	TGTGCCAGCAGCTTGGACGGGGGGAGAACCACTGAAGCTTTCTTT
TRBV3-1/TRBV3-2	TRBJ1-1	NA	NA	CASSQGGTTEAFF	TGTGCCAGCAGCCAAGGAGGAACTACTGAAGCTTTCTTT
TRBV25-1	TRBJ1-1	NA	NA	CASSPGGVNTEAFF	TGTGCCAGCAGCCCCGGAGGGGTGAACACTGAAGCTTTCTTT
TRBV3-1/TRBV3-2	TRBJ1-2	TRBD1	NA	CASSLPGGQGDYGYTF	TGTGCCAGCAGCCTCCCCGGGGGACAGGGGGACTATGGCTACACCTTC
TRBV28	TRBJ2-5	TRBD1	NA	CASSTGTGTRTQYF	TGTGCCAGCAGTACCGGGACAGGGACCCGGACCCAGTACTTC
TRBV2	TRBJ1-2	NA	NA	CASTSNGVRGYTF	TGTGCCAGCACCTCCAACGGGGTGCGTGGCTACACCTTC
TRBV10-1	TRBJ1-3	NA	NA	CASSASGTGNTIYF	TGCGCCAGCAGTGCTTCAGGGACTGGAAACACCATATATTTT
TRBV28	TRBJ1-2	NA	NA	CASSSQNYGYTF	TGTGCCAGCAGTTCCCAGAACTATGGCTACACCTTC
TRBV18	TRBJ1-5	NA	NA	CASSPGQDQPQHF	TGTGCCAGCTCACCGGGACAAGATCAGCCCCAGCATTTT
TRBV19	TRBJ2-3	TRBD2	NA	CASSSLLTSEYTDTQYF	TGTGCCAGTAGTTCCCTGTTGACTAGCGAGTACACAGATACGCAGTATTTT
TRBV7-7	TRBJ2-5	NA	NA	CASSLAPGDQETQYF	TGTGCTAGCAGCTTAGCGCCGGGAGATCAAGAGACCCAGTACTTC
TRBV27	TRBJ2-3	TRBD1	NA	CASSATWTGRTDTQYF	TGTGCCAGCAGTGCTACATGGACAGGGCGCACAGATACGCAGTATTTT
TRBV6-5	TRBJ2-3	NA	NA	CASSYGRATDTQYF	TGTGCCAGCAGTTATGGGCGAGCCACAGATACGCAGTATTTT
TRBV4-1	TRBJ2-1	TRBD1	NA	CASSQGEPGTGGYNEQFF	TGCGCCAGCAGCCAAGGCGAACCGGGGACAGGGGGTTACAATGAGCAGTTCTTC
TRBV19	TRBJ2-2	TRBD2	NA	CASRTSGAPNGELFF	TGTGCCAGCAGGACTAGCGGGGCCCCTAACGGGGAGCTGTTTTTT
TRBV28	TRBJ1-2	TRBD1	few	CASSFSTGPNGGYTF	TGTGCCAGCAGTTTTTCGACAGGGCCCAACGGGGGCTACACCTTC
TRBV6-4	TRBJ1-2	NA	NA	CASSQGINYGYTF	TGTGCCAGCAGTCAGGGGATCAACTATGGCTACACCTTC
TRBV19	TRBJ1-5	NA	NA	CASSPGVGKAQHF	TGTGCCAGTAGTCCAGGGGTTGGGAAGGCCCAGCATTTT
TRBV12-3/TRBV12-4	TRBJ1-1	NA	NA	CASSLDPLRAFF	TGTGCCAGCAGTTTAGATCCACTAAGAGCTTTCTTT
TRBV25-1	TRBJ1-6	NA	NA	CASSESGNSPLHF	TGTGCCAGCAGTGAATCCGGGAATTCACCCCTCCACTTT
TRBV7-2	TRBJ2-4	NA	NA	CASSSRGGGGMAKNIQYF	TGTGCCAGCAGCTCTCGGGGAGGGGGAGGGATGGCCAAAAACATTCAGTACTTC